This T cell receptor beta chain was documented in a study of tumor-infiltrating lymphocytes in primary liver carcinoma. Overall study: Patients were men and women aged 30 to 69 years.

TCR beta cDNA was made from around 520 ng total RNA with a constant-region primer. TCR beta libraries came from three nested multiplex PCR rounds using slightly modified ARM-PCR. Running ten to eleven cycles apiece, the first two PCR rounds relied on TRBV1-TRBV30 forward primers together with a C-beta reverse primer. TCRdb re-called the multiplex PCR reads through MiXCR, storing one row per CDR3 protein. Altogether about 120,000 distinct CDR3 sequences are present, approximately 71% being singletons, with the ten largest covering 8% to 9%. This clonotype was observed many times. The source material, roughly 18-30 mg of unsorted bulk tissue, was used to co-extract RNA and DNA. The length of the CDR3 is 14 residues. Germline-derived CDR1 and CDR2 are SEHNR and FQNEAQ (reference sequence). The V gene end was trimmed by 5 bases and the J gene end by 5 bases; junction bases not matched to a gene: 7.

The rearrangement uses TRBV7-9 and TRBJ1-1, with 8 bases aligning to TRBD1. What was sequenced was tumor-adjacent normal liver tissue. The source of this sequence is a woman aged 55-70 years with primary liver carcinoma and hepatitis B virus infection. CDR3 protein: CASSASNRGTEAFF. The CDR3 coding sequence is TGTGCCAGCAGCGCATCTAACAGGGGGACTGAAGCTTTCTTT.